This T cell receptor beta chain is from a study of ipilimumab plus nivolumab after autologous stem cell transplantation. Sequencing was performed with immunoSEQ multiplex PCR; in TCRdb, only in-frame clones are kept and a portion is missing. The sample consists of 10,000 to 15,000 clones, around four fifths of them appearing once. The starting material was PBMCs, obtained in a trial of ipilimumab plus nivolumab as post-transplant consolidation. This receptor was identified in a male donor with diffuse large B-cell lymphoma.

The CDR3 DNA reads TGTGCCAGCAGTGAAGCCTGGACAGGCCTGAACACTGAAGCTTTCTTT. Translating it yields CASSEAWTGLNTEAFF. The chain combines TRBV6-1 with TRBJ1-1; 7 bases align to TRBD1. The J segment lost 0 bases and the V segment lost 0 bases, leaving 4 bases of the junction unmatched. The CDR3 totals 16 residues. Germline V CDR1 and CDR2: MNHNS, SASEGT.